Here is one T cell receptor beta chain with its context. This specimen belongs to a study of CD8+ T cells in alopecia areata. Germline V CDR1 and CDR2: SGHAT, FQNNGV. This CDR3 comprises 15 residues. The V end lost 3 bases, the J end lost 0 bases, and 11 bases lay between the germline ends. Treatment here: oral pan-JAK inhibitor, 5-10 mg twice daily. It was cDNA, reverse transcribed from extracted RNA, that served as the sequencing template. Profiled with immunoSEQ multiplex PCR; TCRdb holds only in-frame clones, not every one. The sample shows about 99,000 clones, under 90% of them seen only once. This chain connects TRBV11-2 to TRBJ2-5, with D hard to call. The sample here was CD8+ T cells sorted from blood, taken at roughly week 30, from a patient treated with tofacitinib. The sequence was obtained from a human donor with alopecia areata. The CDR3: CASSLAEPYQETQYF. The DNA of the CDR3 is TGTGCCAGCAGCTTGGCGGAGCCGTACCAAGAGACCCAGTACTTC.